Listed below are T cell receptor beta chains from one sample, sequenced in a study of cytomegalovirus exposure and HLA in healthy donors. Repertoires were generated with immunoSEQ multiplex PCR, while TCRdb's copy carries only in-frame clones and drops some. The sample shows around 130,000 clones, over 60% of them seen only once. The sample consisted of PBMCs. The receptors were gathered from a woman aged 55-69 years in good health and CMV-seronegative. The CDR3 runs from the conserved cysteine through the conserved F or W. Fields, in order: J gene, clone size, V gene, D gene, CDR3 protein, CDR3 DNA. D genes are given only for firm matches. Rows may omit the clone size; those that give it use once, few, many or a size class.

j_call: TRBJ2-3
clone_size: .
v_call: TRBV7-3
d_call: .
cdr3_aa: CASSLGVTSTDTQYF
cdr3_nt: TGTGCCAGCAGCTTAGGAGTGACTAGCACAGATACGCAGTATTTT

j_call: TRBJ1-4
clone_size: few
v_call: TRBV2
d_call: TRBD1
cdr3_aa: CASRRQGVYEKLFF
cdr3_nt: TGTGCCAGCAGGAGACAGGGGGTATATGAAAAACTGTTTTTT

j_call: TRBJ2-3
clone_size: .
v_call: TRBV11-2
d_call: TRBD2
cdr3_aa: CASSATSGRHTDTQYF
cdr3_nt: TGTGCCAGCAGCGCCACTAGCGGGAGGCACACAGATACGCAGTATTTT

j_call: TRBJ1-4
clone_size: .
v_call: TRBV9
d_call: .
cdr3_aa: CASSPAGTNEKLFF
cdr3_nt: TGTGCCAGCAGCCCCGCGGGCACTAATGAAAAACTGTTTTTT

j_call: TRBJ2-3
clone_size: once
v_call: TRBV5-1
d_call: .
cdr3_aa: CASSSGTSTDTQYF
cdr3_nt: TGCGCCAGCAGCTCGGGAACTAGCACAGATACGCAGTATTTT

j_call: TRBJ2-7
clone_size: .
v_call: TRBV7-6
d_call: TRBD1
cdr3_aa: CASSLYPDRGYEQYF
cdr3_nt: TGTGCCAGCAGCTTATATCCCGACAGGGGCTACGAGCAGTACTTC

j_call: TRBJ2-3
clone_size: .
v_call: TRBV19
d_call: TRBD2
cdr3_aa: CASSIGDYPQYF
cdr3_nt: TGTGCCAGTAGTATAGGGGACTACCCTCAGTATTTT

j_call: TRBJ2-1
clone_size: once
v_call: TRBV14
d_call: .
cdr3_aa: CASSPGGKQFF
cdr3_nt: TGTGCCAGCAGCCCAGGGGGGAAGCAGTTCTTC

j_call: TRBJ1-5
clone_size: once
v_call: TRBV28
d_call: TRBD1
cdr3_aa: CASSIDRVVNQPQHF
cdr3_nt: TGTGCCAGCAGTATAGACAGGGTAGTCAATCAGCCCCAGCATTTT

j_call: TRBJ1-2
clone_size: .
v_call: TRBV9
d_call: .
cdr3_aa: CASSVSGYGYTF
cdr3_nt: TGTGCCAGCAGCGTTTCGGGCTATGGCTACACCTTC

j_call: TRBJ1-2
clone_size: once
v_call: TRBV6-6
d_call: TRBD1
cdr3_aa: CASTGLRTGAGYTF
cdr3_nt: TGTGCCAGCACCGGATTGAGGACAGGGGCTGGCTACACCTTC

j_call: TRBJ2-5
clone_size: .
v_call: TRBV27
d_call: .
cdr3_aa: CASSLGKGGAQGGAQGAPYF
cdr3_nt: TGTGCCAGCAGTTTAGGTAAGGGAGGGGCCCAGGGAGGGGCTCAGGGGGCCCCCTACTTC

j_call: TRBJ1-2
clone_size: few
v_call: TRBV19
d_call: .
cdr3_aa: CASQYRDNYGYTF
cdr3_nt: TGTGCCAGTCAGTACAGGGACAACTATGGCTACACCTTC

j_call: TRBJ2-2
clone_size: .
v_call: TRBV5-4
d_call: TRBD2
cdr3_aa: CASSLLAGEGTGELFF
cdr3_nt: TGTGCCAGCAGCCTACTAGCGGGAGAGGGAACCGGGGAGCTGTTTTTT